This T cell receptor beta chain was retrieved from a study of shared clonotypes between healthy human individuals. V was trimmed by 0 bases and J by 3 bases, leaving 9 bases between them. This CDR3 is 15 amino acids long. Per the germline V gene, CDR1 is LGHNA and CDR2 is YSLEER. Measured with immunoSEQ multiplex PCR; TCRdb has only the in-frame clones, and not every one. This table holds about 560,000 clones, about 80% found once. Sequencing was carried out using PBMCs. The chain carries TRBV4-3 and TRBJ2-1; D perhaps matches TRBD2 (6 bases). The source is a woman aged 40 to 50 in good health. Some clones in this sample may be carry-over from other donors' samples. CDR3 bases: TGCGCCAGCAGCCAAGATGGCGGGAACTACAATGAGCAGTTCTTC. This translates into CASSQDGGNYNEQFF.